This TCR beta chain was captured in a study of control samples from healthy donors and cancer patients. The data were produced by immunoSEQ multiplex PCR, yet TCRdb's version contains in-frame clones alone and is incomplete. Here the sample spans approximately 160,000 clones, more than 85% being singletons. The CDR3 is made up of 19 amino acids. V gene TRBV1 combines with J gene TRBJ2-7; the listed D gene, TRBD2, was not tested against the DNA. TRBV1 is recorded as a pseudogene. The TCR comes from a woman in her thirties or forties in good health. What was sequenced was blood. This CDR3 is CTSSQVGTSGGLVSYEQYF. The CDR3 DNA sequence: TGCACCAGCAGCCAAGTGGGGACTAGCGGGGGCCTAGTCTCCTACGAGCAGTACTTC.